One sample yielded the 8 T cell receptor beta chains listed below, sequenced in a study of OX40 agonist ivuxolimab in advanced cancers. Clones were sequenced by immunoSEQ multiplex PCR, and TCRdb holds only the in-frame ones, with some missing. The table records tens of thousands of clones, about 86% of them present only once. The sample in question was CD4+ or CD8+ T cells sorted from blood, obtained in a trial of the OX40 agonist ivuxolimab. These receptors came from an adult with an advanced solid tumor such as melanoma, head and neck, liver or kidney cancer.

The chain carries TRBV7-8 and TRBJ2-5, with 7 bases lining up with TRBD1. Germline lookup yields CDR1 SGHVS and CDR2 FQNEAQ. Trimming took 5 bases from V and 3 from J; bases not matched to a gene: 12. This CDR3 region has 16 residues. The CDR3: CASSLRPTGTKETQYF. For the CDR3, the DNA is TGTGCCAGCAGCCTCCGCCCGACAGGGACAAAAGAGACCCAGTACTTC.

This clone was seen a single time. This rearrangement joins TRBV9 to TRBJ2-2; 13 bases line up with TRBD2. The CDR3 has 16 residues. Looked up from germline, CDR1 is SGDLS and CDR2 is YYNGEE. V lost 3 bases to trimming and J lost 4 bases; unmatched junction nucleotides: 3. The CDR3: CASSALAGGTTGELFF. DNA of the CDR3: TGTGCCAGCAGCGCACTAGCGGGGGGGACCACCGGGGAGCTGTTTTTT.

The genes are TRBV15 and TRBJ2-7; TRBD1 might be the D (6 bases). The V and J ends lost 1 base and 4 bases respectively, with 11 bases between them. Germline V gene data show CDR1 as LNHNV and CDR2 as YYDKDF (reference sequence). The CDR3 covers 14 residues. The DNA of the CDR3 is TGTGCCACCAGCAGAGGTGGGGGCAGGTACGAGCAGTACTTC. Residues: CATSRGGGRYEQYF. The variable domain in full, with the rest retrieved from reference TRBV15 and TRBJ2-7, is DAMVIQNPRYQVTQFGKPVTLSCSQTLNHNVMYWYQQKSSQAPKLLFHYYDKDFNNEADTPDNFQSRRPNTSFCFLDIRSPGLGDTAMYLCATSRGGGRYEQYFGPGTRLTVT.

This clone appeared a single time. The CDR3 loop reads CASSQTGRTGNTIYF. The CDR3 bases are TGTGCCAGCTCACAAACAGGGAGGACTGGAAACACCATATATTTT. The chain uses TRBV18 and TRBJ1-3; tentative D call: TRBD1 (6 bases). Between the trimmed V and J ends, which lost 4 bases and 2 bases, there was a span of 12 bases. This CDR3 is 15 amino acids long. Germline CDR1 is KGHSH and CDR2 is LQKENI.

The chain employs TRBV7-2 and TRBJ2-1, with 9 positions matching TRBD2. Losses at the gene ends were 5 bases for V and 6 bases for J; bases not matched to a gene: 8. This CDR3 is 15 amino acids long. Per germline, CDR1 SGHTA and CDR2 FQGNSA. This CDR3 is CASSHSGSGSNEQFF. CDR3 DNA sequence: TGTGCCAGCAGCCATAGCGGGAGTGGATCCAATGAGCAGTTCTTC.

The chain carries TRBV6-4 and TRBJ2-1; D is uncertain. The CDR3 runs to 16 residues. Germline lookup yields CDR1 MRHNA and CDR2 SNTAGT. V was pared by 4 bases and J by 1 base, with 14 bases between. The CDR3 protein is CASSADSAKSYNEQFF. CDR3 nucleotide sequence: TGTGCCAGCAGTGCCGATTCAGCGAAATCCTACAATGAGCAGTTCTTC.

This chain uses TRBV27 with TRBJ1-1; D remains ambiguous. CDR1 and CDR2 (germline): MNHEY, SMNVEV (reference sequence). The V and J ends lost 2 bases and 2 bases respectively, with 12 bases between them. CDR3 length: 15 residues. The CDR3 spells CASSLEGLVNTEAFF. CDR3 sequence (DNA): TGTGCCAGCAGTTTAGAGGGCCTTGTAAACACTGAAGCTTTCTTT.

This chain uses TRBV29-1 with TRBJ2-7, with D perhaps matching TRBD2 (5 bases). V lost 6 bases to trimming and J lost 7 bases, with 25 bases between them. CDR1 SQVTM and CDR2 ANQGSEA come from the germline V gene. CDR3 length equals 15 residues. DNA for the CDR3: TGCAGCGTAGCCCGAGACGGGAATCCCCCCTTAGAGCAGTACTTC. Translated, it gives CSVARDGNPPLEQYF.